The source of this T cell receptor beta chain is a study of shared clonotypes between healthy human individuals. Those who donated, Caucasian adults without exception, all lived in Nashville, Tennessee. Germline loops: CDR1 MDHEN, CDR2 SYDVKM. Trimming took off 2 bases at V and 1 base at J, with 12 bases between the two ends. The CDR3 spans 16 residues. Each subset's genomic DNA was shared equally among a number of immunoSEQ plates. The method was immunoSEQ multiplex PCR; TCRdb's version includes in-frame clones alone and lacks a portion of them. Of approximately 2.3 million clones in the sample, 80% to 95% were seen once.

The sample taken for sequencing was naive CD4+ T cells from PBMCs. Subset specified: CD45RA+ positively selected. This chain connects TRBV28 to TRBJ1-5; no definite D call. The receptor was isolated from a man younger than 35 in good health. Some clones in this sample may be carry-over from other donors' samples. CDR3 region: CASSLAGLMSNQPQHF. CDR3 sequence (DNA): TGTGCCAGCAGTTTAGCGGGGTTGATGAGCAATCAGCCCCAGCATTTT.